The table lists the clone carrying this T cell receptor (beta chain) with a few counts. The sample is drawn from a study of blood T cell repertoires in COVID-19. Methods used by the authors: Nucleated cell counts were estimated from reference gene primer amplification. Using immunoSEQ multiplex PCR, the repertoire was profiled, and TCRdb retains in-frame clones only, with some absent. V, J and clone size reflect that table, while D and trimming were determined from the DNA. The table has approximately 170,000 clones, about four fifths seen once. The CDR3 is 14 residues long. V was pared by 6 bases and J by 6 bases, with 10 bases of the junction left unmatched. CDR1 is SQVTM and CDR2 is ANQGSEA in the germline V gene.

This rearrangement joins TRBV29-1 to TRBJ2-1; 8 positions agree with TRBD2. Source material: peripheral blood. The receptor was derived from a woman of 80 years or more with acute or convalescent COVID-19. The CDR3 DNA reads TGCAGCGTGGCGGGACTAGGAGTTGGCAATGAGCAGTTCTTC. It yields the protein CSVAGLGVGNEQFF.